The subject of this entry is one T cell receptor (beta chain). Its antigen is still unknown. RNA, at about 0.5 to 1 ug, was reverse transcribed with random hexamers. TCRdb used MiXCR to reprocess the immunoSEQ multiplex PCR reads, holding one entry per CDR3 protein. The sample contains roughly 190,000 distinct CDR3 sequences, approximately 96% of which appear only once. This sample stems from a study of CD8 T cells in Susac syndrome. Overall study context: Susac syndrome patients were untreated, on corticosteroids with some adding intravenous immunoglobulin, or on intravenous immunoglobulin only. Findings of the study overall: When the CD4+ T cell repertoires of patients with Susac syndrome were examined, they did not show any clonal expansion.

TCR beta was sequenced from blood CD8+ and CD4+ T cells. CDR1 is KGHSH and CDR2 is LQKENI in the germline V gene. The J segment lost 4 bases and the V segment lost 3 bases, leaving 6 bases of the junction unmatched. The length of the CDR3 is 16 residues. V usage is TRBV18 and J usage is TRBJ2-6; 7 positions agree with TRBD1. The TCR was taken from a human donor with Susac syndrome. The sequencing sample was made of CD4+ T cells from PBMCs. CDR3 sequence (DNA): TGTGCCAGCTCACCCGCTGACAGGGCCGGGGCCAACGTCCTGACTTTC. This encodes CASSPADRAGANVLTF.